Listed here are 31 T cell receptor beta chains from one sample, sequenced in a study of T cell changes during pregnancy in multiple sclerosis. Profiled with immunoSEQ multiplex PCR; TCRdb holds only in-frame clones, not every one. The table lists fewer than 50,000 clones, 90% to 95% of them singletons. Sequenced material: CD8+ T cells from peripheral blood mononuclear cells, taken in the first trimester of pregnancy. All receptors come from a female donor with multiple sclerosis, enrolled in a pregnancy study.

The gene calls are TRBV5-1 and TRBJ2-6; TRBD1 agrees at 8 bases. Per germline, CDR1 SGHRS and CDR2 YFSETQ. The CDR3 contains 20 residues. V shed 0 bases, J shed 0 bases, and the junction held 11 bases outside the gene matches. CDR3 nucleotides: TGCGCCAGCAGCTTGGGACAGGGGATAAACCCCCTCTCTGGGGCCAACGTCCTGACTTTC. The encoded protein is CASSLGQGINPLSGANVLTF.

Only one count was recorded for this clone. The chain employs TRBV7-6 and TRBJ2-7; TRBD2 agrees at 10 bases. V dropped 5 bases and J dropped 2; count of bases not matched to a gene: 9. The CDR3 is made up of 16 amino acids. Germline CDR1 SGHVS, CDR2 FNYEAQ. CDR3 sequence: CASSREIGTSAYEQYF. The CDR3 region has the DNA TGTGCCAGCAGCCGGGAGATAGGGACTAGCGCCTACGAGCAGTACTTC. The full variable domain, in which reference TRBV7-6 and TRBJ2-7 provide the parts outside the CDR3, is GAGVSQSPRYKVTKRGQDVALRCDPISGHVSLYWYRQALGQGPEFLTYFNYEAQQDKSGLPNDRFSAERPEGSISTLTIQRTEQRDSAMYRCASSREIGTSAYEQYFGPGTRLTVT.

The chain recombines TRBV7-3 with TRBJ2-3, with 10 nucleotides matching TRBD2. The CDR3 loop spans 15 amino acids. Germline V CDR1 and CDR2: SGHTA, FQGTGA. Germline trimming cut 4 bases from V and 1 base from J; bases unmatched to any gene: 2. The CDR3: CASSSLAGGTDTQYF. The CDR3 nucleotides are TGTGCCAGCAGCTCTCTAGCGGGGGGCACAGATACGCAGTATTTT.

This clone was recorded only once. The chain combines TRBV5-4 with TRBJ2-3, with a tentative D call TRBD2 (6 bases). V was shortened by 6 bases and J by 7 bases, with 18 bases between the two germline ends. This CDR3 comprises 14 residues. The germline gives CDR1 SGHNT, CDR2 YYREEE (reference sequence). CDR3 sequence (DNA): TGTGCCAGCATCGAGGCGGGGCGGGGTAATACGCAGTATTTT. It translates to CASIEAGRGNTQYF.

The chain employs TRBV7-3 and TRBJ2-1, with TRBD1 matching 7 bases. From germline, CDR1 is SGHTA and CDR2 FQGTGA. V gave up 2 bases and J gave up 7 bases; unmatched junction bases: 8. The CDR3 is made up of 15 amino acids. For the CDR3, the DNA is TGTGCCAGCAGCTTAGAAGGGGGCGCGCAGAATGAGCAGTTCTTC. Translated: CASSLEGGAQNEQFF.

A few counts support this clone. The chain has TRBV14 and TRBJ1-2; 7 bases are a match to TRBD1. V lost 4 bases and J lost 8; bases outside the gene matches: 7. The CDR3 totals 13 residues. Per germline, CDR1 SGHDN and CDR2 FVKESK. CDR3 DNA sequence: TGTGCCAGCAGCCTCGGGACAGCTCTAGGCTACACCTTC. Translating gives CASSLGTALGYTF.

J is TRBJ2-7 and V is TRBV7-6; 7 positions match TRBD2. V lost 8 bases, J lost 4 bases, and 5 bases stayed unmatched. Germline assignment: CDR1 SGHVS and CDR2 FNYEAQ. The CDR3 extends over 12 amino acids. CDR3 protein: CASGLGGYEQYF. Here the CDR3 DNA reads TGTGCCAGCGGCCTCGGGGGGTACGAGCAGTACTTC.

The J gene is TRBJ2-1, the V gene TRBV19, with TRBD1 matching over 9 bases. The ends lost 4 bases at V and 5 bases at J; junction bases unmatched: 15. CDR1 and CDR2 from the germline V gene are LNHDA and SQIVND (reference sequence). The CDR3 runs 18 residues. The CDR3, as DNA: TGTGCCAGTAGTAAAAGGACAGGGGAGGGGCTACAAGACAATGAGCAGTTCTTC. Translation gives CASSKRTGEGLQDNEQFF.

This clone showed up just once. This rearrangement joins TRBV30 to TRBJ1-2; a weak D match, TRBD1 (6 bases). This CDR3 has 14 amino acids. Germline V lookup: CDR1 GTSNPN, CDR2 SVGIG (reference sequence). V shed 7 bases and J shed 8 bases, with 23 bases lying between them. The CDR3 sequence: CALKGGVSKGGYTF. The CDR3 bases are TGTGCCTTGAAAGGGGGAGTCTCCAAGGGGGGCTACACCTTC.

The J gene is TRBJ1-4, the V gene TRBV27, with D perhaps matching TRBD1 (5 bases). Germline V lookup: CDR1 MNHEY, CDR2 SMNVEV (reference sequence). The V and J ends lost 5 bases and 7 bases respectively, with 14 bases between them. The length of the CDR3 is 14 residues. CDR3 in amino acids: CASSDRQTLEKLFF. In DNA form, the CDR3 reads TGTGCCAGCAGTGACCGACAGACTCTTGAAAAACTGTTTTTT.

The chain is built from TRBV6-1 and TRBJ1-4, with D perhaps TRBD1 (5 bases). Germline V gives CDR1 MNHNS, CDR2 SASEGT. The CDR3 consists of 19 residues. Trimming stripped 0 bases from V and 0 bases from J, with 17 bases between. CDR3 nucleotides: TGTGCCAGCAGTGAAGCAGAAGGGCGGGACTTTGCAACTAATGAAAAACTGTTTTTT. It is translated as CASSEAEGRDFATNEKLFF.

This clone is a singleton in its sample. The chain combines TRBV19 with TRBJ2-1; no clear D. Between the trimmed V and J ends, which lost 0 bases and 8 bases, there was a span of 20 bases. Germline values: CDR1 LNHDA, CDR2 SQIVND (reference sequence). The CDR3 has 17 amino acids. This CDR3 is CASSIDPLGNYIDEQFF. The CDR3 bases are TGTGCCAGTAGTATAGATCCCCTGGGCAATTACATTGATGAGCAGTTCTTC. The full variable domain, with the rest looked up from reference TRBV19 and TRBJ2-1, is DGGITQSPKYLFRKEGQNVTLSCEQNLNHDAMYWYRQDPGQGLRLIYYSQIVNDFQKGDIAEGYSVSREKKESFPLTVTSAQKNPTAFYLCASSIDPLGNYIDEQFFGPGTRLTVL.

This clone was counted a few times. This chain connects TRBV14 to TRBJ1-1, with D unclear. The CDR3 consists of 13 residues. The germline V gene has CDR1 SGHDN and CDR2 FVKESK. V was clipped by 3 bases and J by 3 bases, with 8 bases between them. CDR3 DNA: TGTGCCAGCAGCCAGGAGGGTGACACTGAAGCTTTCTTT. Amino acids: CASSQEGDTEAFF.

The chain couples TRBV4-1 to TRBJ2-7; the match to TRBD1 covers 8 bases. This CDR3 has 15 amino acids. J lost 5 bases, V lost 3 bases, and 9 bases had no gene match. From germline, CDR1 is MGHRA and CDR2 YSYEKL. DNA for the CDR3: TGCGCCAGCAGCCAGCGGACAGGGTCCATGGACGAGCAGTACTTC. This codes for CASSQRTGSMDEQYF.

The rearrangement links TRBV7-8 to TRBJ1-5, with TRBD1 matching over 8 bases. Germline-derived CDR1 and CDR2 are SGHVS and FQNEAQ. V trimming: 10 bases; J trimming: 4 bases; junction bases outside the gene matches: 3. This CDR3 has 12 amino acids. CDR3 protein: CAIGQGNQPQHF. CDR3 sequence (DNA): TGTGCCATTGGACAGGGAAATCAGCCCCAGCATTTT.

J is TRBJ1-1 and V is TRBV29-1, with a weak D call TRBD1 (6 bases). Trimming cost V 4 bases and J 3 bases, with 9 bases left between them. The CDR3 is 12 residues long. Germline V lookup: CDR1 SQVTM, CDR2 ANQGSEA. The CDR3 spells CSVVGADTEAFF. The CDR3 DNA follows: TGCAGCGTTGTGGGGGCAGACACTGAAGCTTTCTTT.

V gene TRBV5-1 combines with J gene TRBJ1-2, with TRBD1 matching over 7 bases. CDR3 length: 15 amino acids. With 1 base clipped from V and 8 bases from J, the junction kept 11 bases outside the gene matches. CDR1 SGHRS and CDR2 YFSETQ come from the germline V gene. CDR3 coding DNA: TGCGCCAGCAGCTTGACCAGGGACAGTCGGGCGGGCTACACCTTC. Protein: CASSLTRDSRAGYTF.

Of note for this clone: Other DNA variants within this sample encode the same CDR3. The rearrangement joins TRBV19 to TRBJ1-1; D is unresolved. Per the germline V gene, CDR1 is LNHDA and CDR2 is SQIVND (reference sequence). The CDR3 contains 13 residues. The V end lost 2 bases, the J end lost 1 base, and 5 bases lay between the germline ends. The CDR3 protein is CASSISGNTEAFF. CDR3 coding DNA: TGTGCCAGTAGTATAAGCGGGAACACTGAAGCTTTCTTT.

In DNA form, the CDR3 reads TGTGCCTCCGGTACTAACTATGGCTACACCTTC. Protein sequence: CASGTNYGYTF. The chain combines TRBV25-1 with TRBJ1-2, with unresolved D. Trimming took 11 bases from V and 0 from J, leaving 7 bases between them. The CDR3 consists of 11 residues. Germline CDR1 reads MGHDK; CDR2 reads SYGVNS.

The chain joins TRBV11-1 to TRBJ2-1, with 12 positions matching TRBD2. Germline CDR1 reads SGHAT; CDR2 reads FQDESV (reference sequence). The CDR3 sequence is 15 residues long. The trim removed 5 bases at V and 4 bases at J, leaving 3 bases unmatched. CDR3 amino acids: CASSLGTSGYNEQFF. CDR3 nucleotides: TGTGCCAGCAGCCTAGGGACTAGCGGGTACAATGAGCAGTTCTTC. The complete variable domain, with remaining parts taken from reference TRBV11-1 and TRBJ2-1, reads EAEVAQSPRYKITEKSQAVAFWCDPISGHATLYWYRQILGQGPELLVQFQDESVVDDSQLPKDRFSAERLKGVDSTLKIQPAELGDSAMYLCASSLGTSGYNEQFFGPGTRLTVL.

The chain has TRBV10-3 and TRBJ2-7; D remains unclear. Germline V gives CDR1 ENHRY, CDR2 SYGVKD. The V gene lost 5 bases and the J gene lost 4 bases, with 6 bases spanning the gap. The CDR3 consists of 11 residues. Here the CDR3 reads CAISNGYEQYF. CDR3 DNA sequence: TGTGCCATCAGTAACGGGTACGAGCAGTACTTC.

The chain has TRBV9 and TRBJ2-3, with TRBD2 matching over 14 bases. The CDR3 runs to 16 residues. Germline assignment: CDR1 SGDLS and CDR2 YYNGEE. The trim removed 4 bases at V and 6 bases at J, leaving 7 bases unmatched. The CDR3 loop reads CASSSGLAGVGDTQYF. The CDR3 DNA sequence: TGTGCCAGCAGCTCGGGACTAGCGGGGGTGGGGGATACGCAGTATTTT.

The chain recombines TRBV7-8 with TRBJ1-5; D gene uncertain. V was cut by 2 bases and J by 6 bases, with 14 bases left in between. The CDR3 extends over 15 amino acids. Germline V gene data show CDR1 as SGHVS and CDR2 as FQNEAQ. The CDR3 sequence: CASSLSTTKSQPQHF. As DNA, the CDR3 is TGTGCCAGCAGCTTATCGACTACAAAGAGTCAGCCCCAGCATTTT.

The chain couples TRBV6-1 to TRBJ1-5, with D perhaps TRBD1 (5 bases). Per germline, CDR1 MNHNS and CDR2 SASEGT. There are 14 residues in the CDR3. V lost 7 bases and J lost 5, with 15 bases in between. In nucleotides, the CDR3 is TGTGCCAGCACTGGTACCGGGGGGGATCAGCCCCAGCATTTT. It yields the protein CASTGTGGDQPQHF.

This rearrangement joins TRBV4-2 to TRBJ2-1; tentatively, D is TRBD1 (6 bases). V was cut by 0 bases and J by 2 bases, with 17 bases left in between. Germline lookup yields CDR1 LGHNA and CDR2 YNFKEQ. The CDR3 contains 18 residues. The CDR3 DNA reads as TGTGCCAGCAGCCAAGATCGTCATAATGGGGGCCCCTACAATGAGCAGTTCTTC. Amino acid sequence: CASSQDRHNGGPYNEQFF.

The chain is built from TRBV30 and TRBJ1-1; D call uncertain. The ends were cut back, 1 base at V and 1 base at J, with 7 bases in the middle. This CDR3 is 13 amino acids long. CDR1 is GTSNPN and CDR2 is SVGIG in the germline V gene (reference sequence). The CDR3 protein is CAWSALGNTEAFF. The CDR3 nucleotides read TGTGCCTGGAGTGCACTAGGGAACACTGAAGCTTTCTTT.

This chain connects TRBV4-1 to TRBJ2-1; the match to TRBD1 covers 7 bases. CDR1 is MGHRA, CDR2 YSYEKL, per germline. J was trimmed by 3 bases and V by 2 bases; bases with no gene match: 4. This CDR3 region has 15 residues. The CDR3 DNA follows: TGCGCCAGCAGCCAACACCGGGACAGCTACAATGAGCAGTTCTTC. It codes for CASSQHRDSYNEQFF.

This chain links TRBV13 with TRBJ1-3, with D possibly being TRBD1 (5 bases). Germline values: CDR1 PRHDT, CDR2 FYEKMQ (reference sequence). The V end lost 5 bases, the J end lost 0 bases, and 11 bases lay between the germline ends. The CDR3 spans 15 residues. CDR3 sequence: CASSTGRGSGNTIYF. CDR3 DNA: TGTGCCAGCAGCACAGGACGTGGCTCTGGAAACACCATATATTTT.

CDR3 sequence (DNA): TGTGCCAGCAGAGGGGGCGGGCGAGCTTTCTTT. Protein sequence: CASRGGGRAFF. This chain joins TRBV27 and TRBJ1-1; 7 bases align to TRBD1. The germline V gene has CDR1 MNHEY and CDR2 SMNVEV (reference sequence). Trimming removed 6 bases from V and 10 bases from J; junction bases left unmatched: 5. This CDR3 contains 11 residues.

The CDR3 sequence: CAWSATGGEGEKLFF. The CDR3 nucleotides read TGTGCCTGGAGTGCCACAGGGGGCGAAGGTGAAAAACTGTTTTTT. The rearrangement joins TRBV30 to TRBJ1-4, with 9 bases that match TRBD1. The CDR3 contains 15 residues. J lost 7 bases, V lost 1 base, and 7 bases had no gene match. The germline CDR1 and CDR2 sequences are GTSNPN and SVGIG (reference sequence).

The chain carries TRBV27 and TRBJ2-3; 16 bases match TRBD2. This CDR3 region has 16 residues. In germline, CDR1 is MNHEY, CDR2 SMNVEV (reference sequence). J was trimmed by 4 bases and V by 6 bases; bases with no gene match: 4. In nucleotides, the CDR3 is TGTGCCAGCAGAGGAGGGACTAGCGGGAGGGCAGATACGCAGTATTTT. It encodes CASRGGTSGRADTQYF.